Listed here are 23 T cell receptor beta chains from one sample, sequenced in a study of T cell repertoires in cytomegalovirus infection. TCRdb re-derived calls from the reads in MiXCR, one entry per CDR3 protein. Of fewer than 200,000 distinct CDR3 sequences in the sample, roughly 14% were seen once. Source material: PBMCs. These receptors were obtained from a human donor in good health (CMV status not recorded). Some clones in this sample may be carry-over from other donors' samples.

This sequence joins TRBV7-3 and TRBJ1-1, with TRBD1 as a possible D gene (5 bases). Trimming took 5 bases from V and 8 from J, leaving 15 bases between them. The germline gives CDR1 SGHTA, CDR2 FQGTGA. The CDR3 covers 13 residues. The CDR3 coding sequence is TGTGCCAGCAGCGGACTGGGGGTCCCGGAAGCTTTCTTT. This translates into CASSGLGVPEAFF.

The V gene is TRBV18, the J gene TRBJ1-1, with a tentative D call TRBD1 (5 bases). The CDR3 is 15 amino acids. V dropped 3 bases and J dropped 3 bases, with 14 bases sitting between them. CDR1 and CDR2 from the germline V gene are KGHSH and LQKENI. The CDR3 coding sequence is TGTGCCAGCTCACCTTCGGGGGTCGGGGACACTGAAGCTTTCTTT. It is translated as CASSPSGVGDTEAFF. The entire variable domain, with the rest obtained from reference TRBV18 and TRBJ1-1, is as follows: NAGVMQNPRHLVRRRGQEARLRCSPMKGHSHVYWYRQLPEEGLKFMVYLQKENIIDESGMPKERFSAEFPKEGPSILRIQQVVRGDSAAYFCASSPSGVGDTEAFFGQGTRLTVV.

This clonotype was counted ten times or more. CDR3 DNA: TGTGCCAGCAGCTTCCCAGGTGGAAGCGAGCAGTACTTC. It codes for CASSFPGGSEQYF. The chain has TRBV7-2 and TRBJ2-7, with D uncertain. The CDR3 covers 13 residues. From germline, CDR1 is SGHTA and CDR2 FQGNSA. V gave up 3 bases and J gave up 6 bases, with 12 bases separating them.

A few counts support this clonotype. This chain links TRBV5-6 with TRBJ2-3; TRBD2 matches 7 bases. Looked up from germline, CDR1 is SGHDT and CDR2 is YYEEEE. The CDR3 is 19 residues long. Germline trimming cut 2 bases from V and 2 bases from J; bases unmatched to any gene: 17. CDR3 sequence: CASSFAGPSSGVFTDTQYF. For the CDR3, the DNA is TGTGCCAGCAGCTTTGCCGGCCCCTCCAGCGGGGTTTTCACAGATACGCAGTATTTT.

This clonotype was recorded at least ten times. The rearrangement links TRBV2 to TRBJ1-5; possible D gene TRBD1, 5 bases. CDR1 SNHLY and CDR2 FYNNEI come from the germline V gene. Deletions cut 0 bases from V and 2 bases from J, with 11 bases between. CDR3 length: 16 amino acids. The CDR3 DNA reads TGTGCCAGCAGTGAAGCGCCGGACATTGGCAATCAGCCCCAGCATTTT. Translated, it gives CASSEAPDIGNQPQHF.

The CDR3 DNA reads as TGCGCCAGCAGCTTCATATCGAGGGGGCGATCGGACGAGCAGTACTTC. The encoded protein is CASSFISRGRSDEQYF. The chain joins TRBV5-1 to TRBJ2-7; 7 bases agree with TRBD1. Germline CDR1 reads SGHRS; CDR2 reads YFSETQ. The CDR3 sequence is 16 residues long. Unmatched junction bases numbered 13, after V lost 2 bases and J lost 5 bases.

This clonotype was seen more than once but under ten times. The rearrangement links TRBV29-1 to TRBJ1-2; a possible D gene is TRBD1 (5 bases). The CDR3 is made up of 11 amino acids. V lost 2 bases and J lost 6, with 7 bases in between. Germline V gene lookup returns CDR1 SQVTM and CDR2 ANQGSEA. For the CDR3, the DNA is TGCAGCGTTGAACGGGGGAATGGCTACACCTTC. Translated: CSVERGNGYTF.

CDR3 nucleotides: TGTGCCAGCAGTTCGAATAGGTATCTAGCCAAAAACATTCAGTACTTC. This sequence encodes CASSSNRYLAKNIQYF. The chain links TRBV28 to TRBJ2-4, with unresolved D. V was shortened by 4 bases and J by 0 bases, with 13 bases between the two germline ends. The CDR3 totals 16 residues. Germline lookup yields CDR1 MDHEN and CDR2 SYDVKM.

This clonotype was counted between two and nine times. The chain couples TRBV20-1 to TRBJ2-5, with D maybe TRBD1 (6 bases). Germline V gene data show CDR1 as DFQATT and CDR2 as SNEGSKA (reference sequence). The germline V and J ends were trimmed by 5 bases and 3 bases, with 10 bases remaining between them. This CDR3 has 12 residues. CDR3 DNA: TGCAGTGCTGGCCAGGGGAAAGAGACCCAGTACTTC. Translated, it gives CSAGQGKETQYF.

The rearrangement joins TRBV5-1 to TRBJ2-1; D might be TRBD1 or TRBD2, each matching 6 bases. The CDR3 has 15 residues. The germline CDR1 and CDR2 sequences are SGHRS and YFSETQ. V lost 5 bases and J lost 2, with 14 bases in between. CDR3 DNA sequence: TGCGCCAGCAGATGGAGGGGGGAAGCCTACAATGAGCAGTTCTTC. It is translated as CASRWRGEAYNEQFF.

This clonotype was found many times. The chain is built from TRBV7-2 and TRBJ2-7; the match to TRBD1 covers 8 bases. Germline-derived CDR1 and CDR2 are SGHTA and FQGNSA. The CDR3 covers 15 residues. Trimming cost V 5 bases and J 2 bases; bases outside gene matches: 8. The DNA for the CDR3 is TGTGCCAGCAGCCCGGGGACAGGATGGACCTACGAGCAGTACTTC. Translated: CASSPGTGWTYEQYF. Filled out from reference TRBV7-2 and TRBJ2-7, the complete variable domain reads GAGVSQSPSNKVTEKGKDVELRCDPISGHTALYWYRQSLGQGLEFLIYFQGNSAPDKSGLPSDRFSAERTGGSVSTLTIQRTQQEDSAVYLCASSPGTGWTYEQYFGPGTRLTVT.

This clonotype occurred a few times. The CDR3: CSASRASDEQYF. The CDR3, as DNA: TGCAGTGCTAGCCGGGCTTCGGACGAGCAGTACTTC. This sequence joins TRBV20-1 and TRBJ2-7; D remains ambiguous. Germline V lookup: CDR1 DFQATT, CDR2 SNEGSKA (reference sequence). V shed 3 bases and J shed 5 bases, with 11 bases lying between them. The length of the CDR3 is 12 residues.

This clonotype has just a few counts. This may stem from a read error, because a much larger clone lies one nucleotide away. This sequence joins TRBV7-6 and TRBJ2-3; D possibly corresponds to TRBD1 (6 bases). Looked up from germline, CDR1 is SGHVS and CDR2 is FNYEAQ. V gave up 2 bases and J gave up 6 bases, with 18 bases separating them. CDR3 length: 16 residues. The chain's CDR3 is CASSLRKGQRVDTQYF. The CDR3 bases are TGTGCCAGCAGCTTACGTAAGGGACAACGCGTGGATACGCAGTATTTT.

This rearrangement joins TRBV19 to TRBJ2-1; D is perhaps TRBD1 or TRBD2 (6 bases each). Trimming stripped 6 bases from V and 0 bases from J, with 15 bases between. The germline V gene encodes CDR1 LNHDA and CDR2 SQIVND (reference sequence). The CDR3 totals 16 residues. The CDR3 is CASRTRGQGSYNEQFF. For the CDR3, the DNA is TGTGCCAGTAGGACCCGGGGGCAAGGCTCCTACAATGAGCAGTTCTTC.

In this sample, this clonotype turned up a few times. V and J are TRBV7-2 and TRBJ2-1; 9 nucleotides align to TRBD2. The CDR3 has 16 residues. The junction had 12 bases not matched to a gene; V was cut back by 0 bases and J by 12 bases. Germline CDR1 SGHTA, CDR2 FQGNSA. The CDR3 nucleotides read TGTGCCAGCAGCTTAGCCCCTAGCGGGACGGACTTCATGCAGTTCTTC. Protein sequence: CASSLAPSGTDFMQFF.

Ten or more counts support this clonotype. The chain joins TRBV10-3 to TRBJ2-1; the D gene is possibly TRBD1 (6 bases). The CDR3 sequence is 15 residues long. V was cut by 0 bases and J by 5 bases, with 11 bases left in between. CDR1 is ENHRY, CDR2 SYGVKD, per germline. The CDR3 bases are TGTGCCATCAGTGAGTCTAGGACAGATAACAATGAGCAGTTCTTC. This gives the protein CAISESRTDNNEQFF.

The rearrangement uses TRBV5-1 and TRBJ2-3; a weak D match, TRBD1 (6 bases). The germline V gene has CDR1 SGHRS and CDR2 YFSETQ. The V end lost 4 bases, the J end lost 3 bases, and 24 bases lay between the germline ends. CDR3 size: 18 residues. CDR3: CASSLYFPTGSVTDTQYF. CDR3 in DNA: TGCGCCAGCAGCCTATACTTTCCCACAGGGTCTGTGACAGATACGCAGTATTTT.

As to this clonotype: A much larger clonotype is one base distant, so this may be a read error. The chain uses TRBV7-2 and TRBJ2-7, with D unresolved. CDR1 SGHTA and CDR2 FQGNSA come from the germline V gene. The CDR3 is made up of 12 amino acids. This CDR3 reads CSSSSLTYEQYF. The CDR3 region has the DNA TGTTCCAGCAGCTCCCTAACCTACGAGCAGTACTTC.

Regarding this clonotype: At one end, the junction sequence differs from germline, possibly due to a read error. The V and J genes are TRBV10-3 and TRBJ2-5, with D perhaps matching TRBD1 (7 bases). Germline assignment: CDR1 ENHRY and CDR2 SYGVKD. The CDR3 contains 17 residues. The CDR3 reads CANSERGTVPNQETQYF. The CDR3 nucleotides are TGTGCCAACAGTGAGCGCGGGACAGTGCCAAACCAAGAGACCCAGTACTTC.

The CDR3 spells CASSLTQGGTDTQYF. CDR3 nucleotide sequence: TGCGCCAGCAGCTTGACGCAGGGAGGCACAGATACGCAGTATTTT. V is TRBV5-1 and J is TRBJ2-3; D tentatively reads TRBD1 or TRBD2 (5 bases each). Deletions cut 1 base from V and 1 base from J, with 10 bases between. This CDR3 has 15 amino acids. CDR1 is SGHRS, CDR2 YFSETQ, per germline.

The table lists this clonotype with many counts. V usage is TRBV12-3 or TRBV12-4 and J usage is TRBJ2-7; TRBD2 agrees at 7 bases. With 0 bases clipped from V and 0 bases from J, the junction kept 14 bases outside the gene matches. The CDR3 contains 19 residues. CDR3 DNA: TGTGCCAGCAGTTTAGCGTCCGCGGGAGTAGGGAGCCTCTCCTACGAGCAGTACTTC. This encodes CASSLASAGVGSLSYEQYF.

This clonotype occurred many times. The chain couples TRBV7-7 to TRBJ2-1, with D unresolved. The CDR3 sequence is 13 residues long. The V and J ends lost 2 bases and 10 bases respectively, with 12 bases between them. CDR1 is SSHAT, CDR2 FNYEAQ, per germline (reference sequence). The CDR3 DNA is TGTGCCAGCAGCTTATCGACGGGCAGGGAGCAGTTCTTC. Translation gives CASSLSTGREQFF. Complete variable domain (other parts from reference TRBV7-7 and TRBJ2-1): GAGVSQSPRYKVTKRGQDVTLRCDPISSHATLYWYQQALGQGPEFLTYFNYEAQPDKSGLPSDRFSAERPEGSISTLTIQRTEQRDSAMYRCASSLSTGREQFFGPGTRLTVL.

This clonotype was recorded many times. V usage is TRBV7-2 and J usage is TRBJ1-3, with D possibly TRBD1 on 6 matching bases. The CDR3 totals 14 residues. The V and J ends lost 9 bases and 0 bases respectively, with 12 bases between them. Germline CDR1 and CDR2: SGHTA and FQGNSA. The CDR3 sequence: CASTDSVSGNTIYF. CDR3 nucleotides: TGTGCCAGTACGGACAGCGTCTCTGGAAACACCATATATTTT.